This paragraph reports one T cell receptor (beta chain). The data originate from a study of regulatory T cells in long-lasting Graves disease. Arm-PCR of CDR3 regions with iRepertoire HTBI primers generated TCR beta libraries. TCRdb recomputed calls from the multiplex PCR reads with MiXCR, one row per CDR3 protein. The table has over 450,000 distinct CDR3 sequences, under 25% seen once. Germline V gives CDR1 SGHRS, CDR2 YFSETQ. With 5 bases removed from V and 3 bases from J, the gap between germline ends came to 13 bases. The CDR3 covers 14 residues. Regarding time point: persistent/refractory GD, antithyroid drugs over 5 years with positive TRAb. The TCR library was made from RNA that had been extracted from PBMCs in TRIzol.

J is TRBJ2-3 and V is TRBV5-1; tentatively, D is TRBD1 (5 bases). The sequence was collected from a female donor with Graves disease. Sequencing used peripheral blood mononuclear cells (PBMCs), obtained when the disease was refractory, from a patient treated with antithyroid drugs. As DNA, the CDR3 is TGCGCCAGCAGAGGGGATCTGAATACAGATACGCAGTATTTT. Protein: CASRGDLNTDTQYF.